This T cell receptor (beta chain) is from a study of blood T cell repertoires in COVID-19. Study information: COVID-19 samples from acute and convalescent phases originated in the United States, Italy and Spain. Sample material is recorded as cDNA or gDNA derived from T cells, B-cell-depleted T cells, or PBMCs.

Germline-derived CDR1 and CDR2 are SGHKS and YYEKEE (reference sequence). This CDR3 comprises 15 residues. The V end was cut by 5 bases, the J end by 4 bases, with 18 bases between. Original methodology: Reference gene primer amplification gave estimated nucleated cell counts. TCRdb keeps only in-frame clones here, not all; method: immunoSEQ multiplex PCR. V, J and clone size are taken as reported in that table, and D and trimming were inferred from the DNA itself. The profile shows around 470,000 clones, about 90% of them singletons. Assignment of participants to cohorts was predicated upon participant-reported clinical history.

The chain joins TRBV5-5 to TRBJ1-1; D remains unclear. This sequence was found in a young man who had recovered from COVID-19. Sequencing was performed on PBMCs or T cells enriched from blood (not recorded which). CDR3 residues: CASSPRTGGSTEAFF. The CDR3 coding sequence is TGTGCCAGCAGTCCTAGGACCGGAGGGAGCACTGAAGCTTTCTTT.